This entry lists 2 T cell receptor beta chains sequenced from one sample in a study of T-cell reconstitution after alpha-beta-depleted transplantation in children. Using unique molecular identifiers, the investigators prepared the TCRbeta library. TCRdb ran MiXCR on the PCR reads and lists one entry per CDR3 protein. The data show about 980,000 distinct CDR3 sequences, around 30% seen once. The source was PBMCs, mostly from graft donor cells, collected 360 days after TCRalphabeta/CD19-depleted stem cell transplant. Receptors were obtained from a boy less than two years old who had a stem cell transplant for SCID, so the T cells may come from the graft donor.

This rearrangement joins TRBV20-1 to TRBJ2-5; D is perhaps TRBD1 (6 bases). V dropped 2 bases and J dropped 5 bases, with 15 bases sitting between them. Germline values: CDR1 DFQATT, CDR2 SNEGSKA (reference sequence). This CDR3 region has 14 residues. The CDR3 loop reads CSARSPGDWETQYF. The CDR3 nucleotides are TGCAGTGCTAGATCCCCAGGGGATTGGGAGACCCAGTACTTC.

CDR3 sequence (DNA): TGTGCCAGCAGTGAGCTGGCGAACTTTTACAATGAGCAGTTCTTC. Protein sequence: CASSELANFYNEQFF. The gene calls are TRBV2 and TRBJ2-1; D unresolved. The CDR3 has 15 residues. V shed 3 bases and J shed 4 bases, with 13 bases lying between them. Germline-derived CDR1 and CDR2 are SNHLY and FYNNEI.